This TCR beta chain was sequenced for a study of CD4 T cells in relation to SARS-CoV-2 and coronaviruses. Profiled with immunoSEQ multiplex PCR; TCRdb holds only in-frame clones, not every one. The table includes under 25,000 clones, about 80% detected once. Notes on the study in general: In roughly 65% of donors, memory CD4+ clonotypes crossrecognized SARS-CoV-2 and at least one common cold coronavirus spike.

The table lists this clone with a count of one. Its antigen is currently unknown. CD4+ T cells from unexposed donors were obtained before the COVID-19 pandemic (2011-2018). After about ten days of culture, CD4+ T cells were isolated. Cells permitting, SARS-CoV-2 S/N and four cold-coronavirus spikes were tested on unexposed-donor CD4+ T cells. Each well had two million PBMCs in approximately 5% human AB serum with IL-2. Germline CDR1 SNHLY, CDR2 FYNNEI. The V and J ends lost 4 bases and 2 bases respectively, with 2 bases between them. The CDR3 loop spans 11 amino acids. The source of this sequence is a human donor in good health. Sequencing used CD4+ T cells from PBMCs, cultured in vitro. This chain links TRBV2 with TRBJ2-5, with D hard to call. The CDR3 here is CASSAQETQYF. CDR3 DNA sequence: TGTGCCAGCAGTGCACAAGAGACCCAGTACTTC. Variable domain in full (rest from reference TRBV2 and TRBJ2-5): EPEVTQTPSHQVTQMGQEVILRCVPISNHLYFYWYRQILGQKVEFLVSFYNNEISEKSEIFDDQFSVERPDGSNFTLKIRSTKLEDSAMYFCASSAQETQYFGPGTRLLVL.